These T cell receptor beta chains were read from a single sample in a study of regulatory T cells in long-lasting Graves disease. TCRdb recomputed calls from the multiplex PCR reads with MiXCR, one row per CDR3 protein. The table records about 450,000 distinct CDR3 sequences, roughly 15% of them present only once. The data were also submitted as part of a second study, on T cells in Graves' hyperthyroidism and ophthalmopathy.

Sequenced here: peripheral blood mononuclear cells (PBMCs), sampled at new diagnosis, from a patient treated with antithyroid drugs. The receptors stem from a woman aged 25 to 39 with Graves disease. Each CDR3 is given with its conserved first and last residue. D genes are given only for firm matches. Clone size, where shown, is once, few, many, or a class for clones that have expanded.

J gene: TRBJ1-1
V gene: TRBV20-1
clone size: NA
D gene: NA
CDR3 DNA: TGCAATGCTAGAGACCTACAGGGCTTGAACACTGAAGCTTTCTTT
CDR3 protein: CNARDLQGLNTEAFF

J gene: TRBJ1-4
V gene: TRBV7-2
clone size: few
D gene: NA
CDR3 DNA: TGTGCCAGCAGCCTGGGGAGAGAACTGTTTTTT
CDR3 protein: CASSLGRELFF

J gene: TRBJ2-7
V gene: TRBV19
clone size: many
D gene: NA
CDR3 DNA: TGTGCCAGTAGGGCCCATGGGGCCACCTACGAGCAGTACTTC
CDR3 protein: CASRAHGATYEQYF

J gene: TRBJ1-6
V gene: TRBV7-8
clone size: many
D gene: TRBD1
CDR3 DNA: TGTGCCAGCAGCGCAGACAGGGTCAGTTCACCCCTCCACTTT
CDR3 protein: CASSADRVSSPLHF

J gene: TRBJ2-5
V gene: TRBV27
clone size: many
D gene: TRBD2
CDR3 DNA: TGTGCCAGTAGCGCGGGAGGTTTGGAGACCCAGTACTTC
CDR3 protein: CASSAGGLETQYF

J gene: TRBJ2-1
V gene: TRBV13
clone size: NA
D gene: NA
CDR3 DNA: TGTGCCAGCAGCCGCCCGGAGAAGCTAGCGGAGCAGTTCTTC
CDR3 protein: CASSRPEKLAEQFF

J gene: TRBJ1-1
V gene: TRBV6-5
clone size: many
D gene: NA
CDR3 DNA: TGTGCCAGCAGTTCCCAGTGGGACACTGAAGCTTTCTTT
CDR3 protein: CASSSQWDTEAFF

J gene: TRBJ2-7
V gene: TRBV28
clone size: many
D gene: NA
CDR3 DNA: TGTGCCAGCCAAGCAAGCTACGAGCAGTACTTC
CDR3 protein: CASQASYEQYF

J gene: TRBJ1-1
V gene: TRBV10-3
clone size: many
D gene: NA
CDR3 DNA: TGTGCCATCTTAGATCCTTCCACGAACACTGAAGCTTTCTTT
CDR3 protein: CAILDPSTNTEAFF

J gene: TRBJ2-2
V gene: TRBV28
clone size: many
D gene: NA
CDR3 DNA: TGTGCCAGCAGCCCCTTCTCACGCCACCGCCGCGGGGAGCTGTTTTTT
CDR3 protein: CASSPFSRHRRGELFF

J gene: TRBJ1-1
V gene: TRBV20-1
clone size: many
D gene: TRBD1
CDR3 DNA: TGCAGTGCAGAGGACAGGCGAATGGGCACTGAAGCTTTCTTT
CDR3 protein: CSAEDRRMGTEAFF

J gene: TRBJ2-5
V gene: TRBV5-6
clone size: many
D gene: NA
CDR3 DNA: TGTGCCAGCAGCTTGGACTATGACGGGGGAGAGACCCAGTACTTC
CDR3 protein: CASSLDYDGGETQYF

J gene: TRBJ1-1
V gene: TRBV27
clone size: many
D gene: NA
CDR3 DNA: TGTGCCAGCAGTCAGGGTAAGAACACTGAAGCTTTCTTT
CDR3 protein: CASSQGKNTEAFF

J gene: TRBJ2-3
V gene: TRBV28
clone size: many
D gene: NA
CDR3 DNA: TGTGCCAGCAGTTCCATTGGGGATACGCAGTATTTT
CDR3 protein: CASSSIGDTQYF

J gene: TRBJ2-7
V gene: TRBV19
clone size: many
D gene: TRBD1
CDR3 DNA: TGTGCCAGTAGTCCAGGACAGGGGAACACCTACGAGCAGTACTTC
CDR3 protein: CASSPGQGNTYEQYF

J gene: TRBJ2-3
V gene: TRBV7-2
clone size: many
D gene: TRBD1
CDR3 DNA: TGTGCCAGCAGCGCGACCGCCGGGACAGCTAGCACAGATACGCAGTATTTT
CDR3 protein: CASSATAGTASTDTQYF

J gene: TRBJ2-1
V gene: TRBV29-1
clone size: many
D gene: TRBD2
CDR3 DNA: TGCAGCGTTGAAGCCACCCCGCAAGAAGCGGGAGGACTCGATGAGCAGTTCTTC
CDR3 protein: CSVEATPQEAGGLDEQFF

J gene: TRBJ2-1
V gene: TRBV9
clone size: few
D gene: TRBD2
CDR3 DNA: TGTGCCAGCAGCGTAGCTAGCGGGAGGCTCAATGAGCAGTTCTTC
CDR3 protein: CASSVASGRLNEQFF

J gene: TRBJ1-2
V gene: TRBV7-9
clone size: many
D gene: TRBD1
CDR3 DNA: TGTGCCAGCAGCTTAGTTGCAGGGGGCGCTGGGGATGGCTACACCTTC
CDR3 protein: CASSLVAGGAGDGYTF

J gene: TRBJ2-7
V gene: TRBV15
clone size: NA
D gene: TRBD2
CDR3 DNA: TGTGCCACCAGCAGACCGGGACTAGGGGAAGAGCAGTACTTC
CDR3 protein: CATSRPGLGEEQYF

J gene: TRBJ1-1
V gene: TRBV7-3
clone size: many
D gene: NA
CDR3 DNA: TGTGCCAGCAGTCCCGATAATGGTCACACTGAAGCTTTCTTT
CDR3 protein: CASSPDNGHTEAFF

J gene: TRBJ2-1
V gene: TRBV18
clone size: many
D gene: TRBD2
CDR3 DNA: TGTGCCAGCTCGGCGGGAGCTACAAAGCAGTTCTTC
CDR3 protein: CASSAGATKQFF

J gene: TRBJ1-2
V gene: TRBV28
clone size: many
D gene: TRBD1
CDR3 DNA: TGTGCCAGCAGTTTATCAATTCGGGGACAGGGGTGGGGAGCCTATGGCTACACCTTC
CDR3 protein: CASSLSIRGQGWGAYGYTF

J gene: TRBJ2-1
V gene: TRBV5-5
clone size: many
D gene: TRBD1
CDR3 DNA: TGTGCCAGCAGCTTTTCCGGGACAGGGTTTAGTAATGAGCAGTTCTTC
CDR3 protein: CASSFSGTGFSNEQFF

J gene: TRBJ2-1
V gene: TRBV7-8
clone size: many
D gene: NA
CDR3 DNA: TGTGCCAGCAGCCCAGGGCCCTATGAGCAGTTCTTC
CDR3 protein: CASSPGPYEQFF

J gene: TRBJ1-1
V gene: TRBV20-1
clone size: many
D gene: NA
CDR3 DNA: TGCAGTGCTAGAGATCCGAAAGGGGACGTGACTGAAGCTTTCTTT
CDR3 protein: CSARDPKGDVTEAFF

J gene: TRBJ2-2
V gene: TRBV5-1
clone size: NA
D gene: NA
CDR3 DNA: TGCGCCAGCAGCTCGATGGGGACAGGGGAGCTGTTTTTT
CDR3 protein: CASSSMGTGELFF

J gene: TRBJ2-3
V gene: TRBV4-3
clone size: many
D gene: NA
CDR3 DNA: TGCGCCAGCAGCCAAGATACTGACAGTGGGTTGGGTTCGGATACGCAGTATTTT
CDR3 protein: CASSQDTDSGLGSDTQYF

J gene: TRBJ2-3
V gene: TRBV19
clone size: few
D gene: TRBD2
CDR3 DNA: TGTGCCAGTAGTATACGGGCACTAGCGGGAGTAGGGACAGATACGCAGTATTTT
CDR3 protein: CASSIRALAGVGTDTQYF

J gene: TRBJ2-7
V gene: TRBV5-1
clone size: few
D gene: TRBD1
CDR3 DNA: TGCGCCAGCAGCGGCTGGGACAGGGCTGTCGAGCAGTACTTC
CDR3 protein: CASSGWDRAVEQYF

J gene: TRBJ2-7
V gene: TRBV20-1
clone size: many
D gene: NA
CDR3 DNA: TGCAGCGCCAGGCCGGACTCCTACGAGCAGTACTTC
CDR3 protein: CSARPDSYEQYF

J gene: TRBJ1-5
V gene: TRBV18
clone size: many
D gene: NA
CDR3 DNA: TGTGCCAGCTCACCACAGATGGACCTCAATCAGCCCCAGCATTTT
CDR3 protein: CASSPQMDLNQPQHF

J gene: TRBJ1-5
V gene: TRBV20-1
clone size: many
D gene: NA
CDR3 DNA: TGCAGTGCTTCACGGGCAGGAGTACTCCGGAGTCAGCCCCAGCATTTT
CDR3 protein: CSASRAGVLRSQPQHF

J gene: TRBJ2-1
V gene: TRBV11-3
clone size: NA
D gene: NA
CDR3 DNA: TGTGCCAGCAGCACAGGGGGGGGCAACCACAATGAGCAGTTCTTC
CDR3 protein: CASSTGGGNHNEQFF

J gene: TRBJ2-3
V gene: TRBV20-1
clone size: many
D gene: NA
CDR3 DNA: TGCAGTGTCAGTCCACCCGGTTTAGCCTGGGGTACAGATACGCAGTATTTT
CDR3 protein: CSVSPPGLAWGTDTQYF

J gene: TRBJ1-2
V gene: TRBV20-1
clone size: NA
D gene: NA
CDR3 DNA: TGCAGTGCTAGAGTGGGGGATACAGCCGCCACTCACAACTATGGCTACACCTTC
CDR3 protein: CSARVGDTAATHNYGYTF

J gene: TRBJ2-3
V gene: TRBV11-1
clone size: few
D gene: TRBD2
CDR3 DNA: TGTGCCAGCAGCTCCTGGACTAGCGGGAGTAACGCAGATACGCAGTATTTT
CDR3 protein: CASSSWTSGSNADTQYF

J gene: TRBJ1-2
V gene: TRBV20-1
clone size: many
D gene: TRBD1
CDR3 DNA: TGCAGTGCTAGAGATTTCGGGACAGGGGGGGAGTGCACCTTC
CDR3 protein: CSARDFGTGGECTF

J gene: TRBJ1-6
V gene: TRBV12-3/TRBV12-4
clone size: NA
D gene: TRBD1
CDR3 DNA: TGTGCCAGCAGTTTTTATCCTTTGGCAGGGGGCTCCCCGAGCTCCTATAATTCACCCCTCCACTTT
CDR3 protein: CASSFYPLAGGSPSSYNSPLHF

J gene: TRBJ2-2
V gene: TRBV28
clone size: many
D gene: NA
CDR3 DNA: TGTGCCAGCCTCTCCGAGGGGAACACCGGGGAGCTGTTTTTT
CDR3 protein: CASLSEGNTGELFF

J gene: TRBJ1-2
V gene: TRBV10-1
clone size: few
D gene: TRBD1
CDR3 DNA: TGTGCCGAGCAGGACAGGGTGGAGGGGGGCTACACCTTC
CDR3 protein: CAEQDRVEGGYTF

J gene: TRBJ1-1
V gene: TRBV7-9
clone size: many
D gene: TRBD1
CDR3 DNA: TGTGCCAGCAGTCAAGCAGGGGGCCGAACTTTCTTT
CDR3 protein: CASSQAGGRTFF

J gene: TRBJ1-2
V gene: TRBV9
clone size: NA
D gene: NA
CDR3 DNA: TGTGCCAGCAGCTCCCCCGGAGGAGGGTTCAACTATGGCTACACCTTC
CDR3 protein: CASSSPGGGFNYGYTF

J gene: TRBJ2-1
V gene: TRBV3-1
clone size: many
D gene: TRBD2
CDR3 DNA: TGTGCCAGCAGCCAAGATCTCCTAGCGGTGTACAATGAGCAGTTCTTC
CDR3 protein: CASSQDLLAVYNEQFF

J gene: TRBJ2-1
V gene: TRBV30
clone size: many
D gene: TRBD1
CDR3 DNA: TGTGCCTGGAAAGACAGGGGGCGAGGGGAGCAGTTCTTC
CDR3 protein: CAWKDRGRGEQFF

J gene: TRBJ1-1
V gene: TRBV7-8
clone size: once
D gene: NA
CDR3 DNA: TGTGCCAGCAGCTTAGCGGGCGCGAACACTGAAGCTTTCTTT
CDR3 protein: CASSLAGANTEAFF

J gene: TRBJ1-2
V gene: TRBV7-9
clone size: NA
D gene: NA
CDR3 DNA: TGTGCCAGCAGCTTAGACACCTATGGCTACACCTTC
CDR3 protein: CASSLDTYGYTF

J gene: TRBJ2-1
V gene: TRBV20-1
clone size: NA
D gene: TRBD2
CDR3 DNA: TGCAGTGCTTACCTGAGTTCTAGCGGGAATGATGAGCAGTTCTTC
CDR3 protein: CSAYLSSSGNDEQFF

J gene: TRBJ2-2
V gene: TRBV19
clone size: NA
D gene: NA
CDR3 DNA: TGTGCCAGTAGCGGGAGCGCCTTTACGAACACCGGGGAGCTGTTTTTT
CDR3 protein: CASSGSAFTNTGELFF

J gene: TRBJ1-5
V gene: TRBV7-6
clone size: many
D gene: NA
CDR3 DNA: TGTGCCAGCAGCCTAGACCCAGGACCTAATCAGCCCCAGCATTTT
CDR3 protein: CASSLDPGPNQPQHF

J gene: TRBJ1-1
V gene: TRBV28
clone size: many
D gene: NA
CDR3 DNA: TGTGCCAGCAGAGCACAAAACTCAGGGGAGAGAGCTTTCTTT
CDR3 protein: CASRAQNSGERAFF

J gene: TRBJ2-1
V gene: TRBV7-8
clone size: many
D gene: TRBD2
CDR3 DNA: TGTGCCAGCAGCTTCGGACTAGCGGGAGGGCGAGGTGAGCAGTTCTTC
CDR3 protein: CASSFGLAGGRGEQFF

J gene: TRBJ2-2
V gene: TRBV6-5
clone size: few
D gene: TRBD2
CDR3 DNA: TGTGCCAGCAGTTACTTAGCGGGCATAACCGGGGAGCTGTTTTTT
CDR3 protein: CASSYLAGITGELFF

J gene: TRBJ2-1
V gene: TRBV7-3
clone size: many
D gene: NA
CDR3 DNA: TGTGCCAGCAGCACCCAAGGCGGGTACAATGAGCAGTTCTTC
CDR3 protein: CASSTQGGYNEQFF

J gene: TRBJ1-3
V gene: TRBV10-3
clone size: NA
D gene: TRBD1
CDR3 DNA: TGTGCCATCAGTGAGTCGCAGAAAGGACAGGGGGCATCTGGAAACACCATATATTTT
CDR3 protein: CAISESQKGQGASGNTIYF